One sample yielded the 28 T cell receptor beta chains listed below, sequenced in a study of T-cell memory formation after mild COVID-19. One entry per CDR3 protein results from TCRdb running MiXCR on the 5' RACE reads. Among roughly 200,000 distinct CDR3 sequences, roughly 17% were seen once, and the ten largest hold approximately 2.1%. The sample was PBMCs or a T cell subset sorted from them (not recorded which). The receptors shown here come from an adult woman who had mild COVID-19 (a few samples of this study predate the infection). Cell type and time point are not known.

Notes on this clonotype: Germline and junction disagree at one end, which may indicate a read error. The DNA for the CDR3 is TGTGCTAGCAGCTTAGGACAGGGAGGGACCTACGAGCAGTACTTC. Protein sequence: CASSLGQGGTYEQYF. V and J are TRBV7-7 and TRBJ2-7; TRBD1 is a possible D gene (8 bases). CDR1 SSHAT and CDR2 FNYEAQ come from the germline V gene (reference sequence). The CDR3 is made up of 15 amino acids.

The rearrangement joins TRBV30 to TRBJ2-2; no definite D call. Trimming shortened V by 0 bases and J by 0 bases, and 20 bases separated the two germline ends. Germline-derived CDR1 and CDR2 are GTSNPN and SVGIG (reference sequence). This CDR3 is 19 amino acids long. The CDR3 protein is CAWSVPVGRAAANTGELFF. The CDR3 DNA follows: TGTGCCTGGAGTGTACCCGTAGGCCGGGCCGCCGCGAACACCGGGGAGCTGTTTTTT. The full variable domain, its missing parts supplied by reference TRBV30 and TRBJ2-2, is SQTIHQWPATLVQPVGSPLSLECTVEGTSNPNLYWYRQAAGRGLQLLFYSVGIGQISSEVPQNLSASRPQDRQFILSSKKLLLSDSGFYLCAWSVPVGRAAANTGELFFGEGSRLTVL.

The V call is TRBV9, the J call TRBJ2-3; TRBD2 matches at 16 bases. Germline V gene sequence: CDR1 SGDLS, CDR2 YYNGEE. The CDR3 runs to 17 residues. Trimming cost V 3 bases and J 4 bases; bases outside gene matches: 5. The CDR3 DNA is TGTGCCAGCAGCGCGGGACTAGCGGGGGGGCCGTCAGATACGCAGTATTTT. It translates to CASSAGLAGGPSDTQYF.

CDR3 sequence (DNA): TGTGCCAGCAGTGCCTCAGGGGCCGGGGAGCTGTTTTTT. This encodes CASSASGAGELFF. The rearrangement uses TRBV25-1 and TRBJ2-2; tentative D call: TRBD1 (6 bases). With 4 bases removed from V and 6 bases from J, the gap between germline ends came to 9 bases. The length of the CDR3 is 13 residues. Germline values: CDR1 MGHDK, CDR2 SYGVNS.

This clonotype was observed many times. V usage is TRBV7-3 and J usage is TRBJ2-3; D is uncertain. The CDR3 covers 15 residues. V lost 2 bases, J lost 7 bases, and 16 bases lay in between. Germline V gene sequence: CDR1 SGHTA, CDR2 FQGTGA. CDR3 nucleotides: TGTGCCAGCAGCTTACGGCGCCGGATCAGGAATACGCAGTATTTT. This gives the protein CASSLRRRIRNTQYF.

Ten or more counts support this clonotype. The J gene is TRBJ2-7, the V gene TRBV18; TRBD1 aligns across 10 bases. The CDR3 is made up of 16 amino acids. The ends lost 2 bases at V and 3 bases at J; junction bases unmatched: 7. Per germline, CDR1 KGHSH and CDR2 LQKENI. CDR3 bases: TGTGCCAGCTCACCATCCGGGACAGGGGTCCTCTACGAGCAGTACTTC. Amino acid sequence: CASSPSGTGVLYEQYF.

V gene TRBV6-5 combines with J gene TRBJ1-2; D not resolved. Germline V lookup: CDR1 MNHEY, CDR2 SVGAGI. This CDR3 has 14 residues. V lost 1 base to trimming and J lost 4 bases, with 10 bases between them. Here the CDR3 DNA reads TGTGCCAGCAGTTACTTCTCGGGAGGCTATGGCTACACCTTC. Translating it yields CASSYFSGGYGYTF.

V is TRBV5-1 and J is TRBJ2-3; either TRBD1 or TRBD2 may fit D (5 bases each). Trimming left V 6 bases short and J 1 base short, with 6 bases between. This CDR3 has 12 residues. Germline lookup yields CDR1 SGHRS and CDR2 YFSETQ. CDR3: CASMGGTDTQYF. DNA of the CDR3: TGCGCCAGCATGGGGGGCACAGATACGCAGTATTTT.

The CDR3 DNA reads TGCAGCGTTCACACAAGCTCTGGGGCCAACGTCCTGACTTTC. Protein: CSVHTSSGANVLTF. The rearrangement links TRBV29-1 to TRBJ2-6; D gene uncertain. Trimming cost V 5 bases and J 0 bases, with 8 bases left between them. CDR1 and CDR2 from the germline V gene are SQVTM and ANQGSEA. The CDR3 contains 14 residues.

V and J are TRBV4-2 and TRBJ1-1, with 12 bases aligning to TRBD1. This CDR3 contains 15 residues. Germline V gene lookup returns CDR1 LGHNA and CDR2 YNFKEQ. V shed 3 bases and J 6 bases; nucleotides not matched to a gene: 5. CDR3 bases: TGTGCCAGCAGCCACCGGGACAGGGGGCGAGCTGAAGCTTTCTTT. Its protein product is CASSHRDRGRAEAFF.

A word on this clonotype: At one end, the junction sequence differs from germline, possibly due to a read error. The chain has TRBV18 and TRBJ2-7; 7 bases align to TRBD1. Germline-derived CDR1 and CDR2 are KGHSH and LQKENI. This CDR3 comprises 14 residues. CDR3 region: CASSPPGQPYEQYF. The CDR3 DNA reads TGTGCCAGCTCTCCACCGGGACAGCCCTACGAGCAGTACTTC.

This clonotype was counted only a few times. CDR3 bases: TGTGCCAGCAGGCGACAGCCTACAGATACGCAGTATTTT. Translation: CASRRQPTDTQYF. The J gene is TRBJ2-3, the V gene TRBV27, with TRBD1 as a possible D gene (5 bases). The V end was cut by 6 bases, the J end by 3 bases, with 10 bases between. The germline gives CDR1 MNHEY, CDR2 SMNVEV (reference sequence). The CDR3 length is 13 residues.

The chain combines TRBV12-3 or TRBV12-4 with TRBJ1-5; D is perhaps TRBD1 (5 bases). Trimming removed 3 bases at V and 3 bases at J, with 12 bases between. The CDR3 loop spans 15 amino acids. The CDR3 loop is CASSFGSRANQPQHF. In nucleotides, the CDR3 is TGTGCCAGCAGTTTTGGTTCCAGGGCCAATCAGCCCCAGCATTTT.

The V and J genes are TRBV24-1 and TRBJ2-5; unclear D gene. The germline V gene has CDR1 KGHDR and CDR2 SFDVKD. The CDR3 has 14 amino acids. Trimming stripped 5 bases from V and 4 bases from J, with 13 bases between. Written as DNA, the CDR3 is TGTGCCACCAGTGCACATTCAGGAAGAGAGACCCAGTACTTC. It codes for CATSAHSGRETQYF.

CDR3 bases: TGCGCCAGCAGCTTGCTAGGGGAGACAGGGCCCCAGCATTTT. This sequence encodes CASSLLGETGPQHF. The rearrangement links TRBV5-1 to TRBJ1-5; perhaps TRBD1 as D (6 bases). CDR1 and CDR2 from the germline V gene are SGHRS and YFSETQ. The CDR3 has 14 amino acids. The V end was cut by 1 base, the J end by 9 bases, with 14 bases between.

This clonotype has more than one count but fewer than ten. A read error may account for a junction end that differs from germline. The V and J genes are TRBV7-3 and TRBJ2-6; TRBD1 matches at 9 bases. This CDR3 has 15 amino acids. CDR1 SGHTA and CDR2 FQGTGA come from the germline V gene. DNA for the CDR3: TGTGCCAGCAGCCTAACAGGGGGCGCCGGTCACGTCCTGACTTTC. It is translated as CASSLTGGAGHVLTF.

This clonotype was detected ten times or more. The V gene is TRBV5-1, the J gene TRBJ2-7; D perhaps matches TRBD1 (6 bases). This CDR3 spans 15 amino acids. Trimming pared 5 bases from V and 2 bases from J, leaving 17 bases between. Germline lookup yields CDR1 SGHRS and CDR2 YFSETQ. DNA of the CDR3: TGCGCCAGCAGTTCCTCACAGGGAGCTCCCTACGAGCAGTACTTC. As protein: CASSSSQGAPYEQYF. The variable domain in full, with the rest retrieved from reference TRBV5-1 and TRBJ2-7, is KAGVTQTPRYLIKTRGQQVTLSCSPISGHRSVSWYQQTPGQGLQFLFEYFSETQRNKGNFPGRFSGRQFSNSRSEMNVSTLELGDSALYLCASSSSQGAPYEQYFGPGTRLTVT.

This clonotype was observed a few times. V gene TRBV10-3 combines with J gene TRBJ2-3; the D gene is possibly TRBD2 (5 bases). Germline V CDR1 and CDR2: ENHRY, SYGVKD. Deletions cut 7 bases from V and 10 bases from J, with 15 bases between. This CDR3 is built from 12 residues. The CDR3 region is CAITSGADAQYF. In DNA, the CDR3 is TGTGCCATCACCAGCGGCGCTGATGCGCAGTATTTT.

The chain has TRBV5-6 and TRBJ2-1; no definite D call. The CDR3 contains 14 residues. Looked up from germline, CDR1 is SGHDT and CDR2 is YYEEEE. V lost 4 bases to trimming and J lost 12 bases, with 20 bases between them. The CDR3 DNA reads as TGTGCCAGCAGCCACTACTCAGCTGAACTACGGCAGTTCTTC. It encodes CASSHYSAELRQFF.

J is TRBJ1-2 and V is TRBV2; 8 nucleotides align to TRBD1. Germline trimming cut 6 bases from V and 4 bases from J; bases unmatched to any gene: 7. CDR1 and CDR2 from the germline V gene are SNHLY and FYNNEI. The CDR3 loop spans 14 amino acids. The chain's CDR3 is CASSPGGTGYGYTF. CDR3 nucleotide sequence: TGTGCCAGCAGCCCGGGGGGGACAGGCTATGGCTACACCTTC.

This clonotype has more than one count but fewer than ten. The V gene is TRBV12-3 or TRBV12-4, the J gene TRBJ1-5; 7 bases fit TRBD1. V shed 5 bases, J shed 7 bases, and the junction held 8 bases outside the gene matches. The CDR3 is 14 residues long. The CDR3 DNA reads as TGTGCCAGCAGTCTGCGACAGGGCTTCCAGCCCCAGCATTTT. Protein product: CASSLRQGFQPQHF.

This clonotype was detected only a few times. The chain joins TRBV3-1 to TRBJ2-1; perhaps TRBD2 as D (5 bases). V lost 10 bases to trimming and J lost 0 bases, with 19 bases between them. This CDR3 region has 16 residues. Germline V gives CDR1 LGHDT, CDR2 YNNKEL (reference sequence). CDR3 in DNA: TGTGCCACCACCTCCGTCCCGGGGAGCTCCTACAATGAGCAGTTCTTC. Translated, it gives CATTSVPGSSYNEQFF.

The genes are TRBV18 and TRBJ1-6; D gene uncertain. V dropped 6 bases and J dropped 0 bases, with 12 bases sitting between them. The CDR3 covers 16 residues. Looked up from germline, CDR1 is KGHSH and CDR2 is LQKENI. CDR3 nucleotides: TGTGCCAGCTCGTTACTCCCGAGCTCCTATAATTCACCCCTCCACTTT. Its protein is CASSLLPSSYNSPLHF.

This clonotype came up a few times. The chain recombines TRBV5-1 with TRBJ1-3, with D possibly matching TRBD1 (6 bases). The CDR3 contains 16 residues. Germline V lookup: CDR1 SGHRS, CDR2 YFSETQ. V was cut by 2 bases and J by 0 bases, with 12 bases left in between. Written as DNA, the CDR3 is TGCGCCAGCAGCTTAGAAGGGGGATTCTCTGGAAACACCATATATTTT. Its protein product is CASSLEGGFSGNTIYF.

This clonotype showed up just a few times. This sequence joins TRBV11-3 and TRBJ1-1; the match to TRBD1 covers 8 bases. Germline V gene lookup returns CDR1 SGHNT and CDR2 YENEEA. The CDR3 totals 14 residues. V lost 5 bases, J lost 5 bases, and 7 bases stayed unmatched. The CDR3 here is CASSRQGARTEAFF. The CDR3 DNA is TGTGCCAGCAGCCGCCAGGGGGCCCGTACTGAAGCTTTCTTT.

The table lists this clonotype with a few counts. The chain has TRBV7-9 and TRBJ2-2; D remains unclear. This CDR3 spans 11 amino acids. Germline V gene sequence: CDR1 SEHNR, CDR2 FQNEAQ (reference sequence). Trimming left V 3 bases short and J 9 bases short, with 5 bases between. CDR3 nucleotides: TGTGCCAGCAGCTTCACACGGGAGCTGTTTTTT. It yields the protein CASSFTRELFF.

The rearrangement links TRBV12-3 or TRBV12-4 to TRBJ1-5; TRBD1 might be the D (6 bases). The V end was cut by 5 bases, the J end by 3 bases, with 11 bases between. CDR3 length: 14 amino acids. CDR3 coding DNA: TGTGCCAGCAGTCCACAGGGAGACAATCAGCCCCAGCATTTT. Its translation: CASSPQGDNQPQHF.

The V and J genes are TRBV30 and TRBJ1-5; no clear D gene. V gave up 1 base and J gave up 7 bases, with 14 bases separating them. Germline V gene lookup returns CDR1 GTSNPN and CDR2 SVGIG (reference sequence). The CDR3 has 14 residues. CDR3 in DNA: TGTGCCTGGAGTGGGCGGGGAAAAGTCCAGCCCCAGCATTTT. This translates into CAWSGRGKVQPQHF. The full variable domain, completed using reference TRBV30 and TRBJ1-5, is SQTIHQWPATLVQPVGSPLSLECTVEGTSNPNLYWYRQAAGRGLQLLFYSVGIGQISSEVPQNLSASRPQDRQFILSSKKLLLSDSGFYLCAWSGRGKVQPQHFGDGTRLSIL.